These 9 T cell receptor beta chains were all obtained from the same sample, sequenced in a study of vaccination and CD4 T cells after COVID-19. Treatment given: approximately 11-day PBMC culture with coronavirus spike peptide pools or control peptides (ViraFEST assay). Oncomine TCR Beta short-read sequencing was applied to DNA from cultured CD4+ T cells. TCRdb recomputed calls from the PCR reads with MiXCR, one row per CDR3 protein. The sample lists over 6,500 distinct CDR3 sequences, over 20% occurring once. These receptors have no identified antigens. The sequences come from CD4+ T cells from blood, cultured in vitro, collected after SARS-CoV-2 vaccination. All receptors come from a human donor who had recovered from COVID-19.

The table lists this clonotype with a few counts. The chain has TRBV11-3 and TRBJ2-6; 8 positions match TRBD1. CDR1 SGHNT and CDR2 YENEEA come from the germline V gene. Germline trimming cut 4 bases from V and 10 bases from J; bases unmatched to any gene: 3. The CDR3 runs 13 residues. CDR3 protein: CASSSGQVNVLTF. In nucleotides, the CDR3 is TGTGCCAGCAGCTCGGGACAGGTAAACGTCCTGACTTTC.

CDR3 sequence: CASSLESQGNEQFF. CDR3 in DNA: TGCGCCAGCAGCTTGGAGTCTCAGGGCAATGAGCAGTTCTTC. This chain connects TRBV5-1 to TRBJ2-1, with D perhaps matching TRBD1 (5 bases). Trimming took off 0 bases at V and 6 bases at J, with 10 bases between the two ends. This CDR3 has 14 amino acids. Germline V lookup: CDR1 SGHRS, CDR2 YFSETQ.

By frequency in the sample, this clonotype is medium-sized. This chain joins TRBV6-1 and TRBJ2-5, with D possibly called TRBD1 or TRBD2 (5 bases each). Germline V gene data show CDR1 as MNHNS and CDR2 as SASEGT. Trimming stripped 5 bases from V and 4 bases from J, with 11 bases between. The CDR3 loop spans 13 amino acids. This CDR3 is CASSPRDGETQYF. Written as DNA, the CDR3 is TGTGCCAGCAGTCCCCGGGACGGAGAGACCCAGTACTTC.

The chain's CDR3 is CASSFTSGSTDTQYF. CDR3 nucleotides: TGTGCCAGCAGTTTTACTAGCGGGAGCACAGATACGCAGTATTTT. The chain recombines TRBV6-2 or TRBV6-3 with TRBJ2-3; 9 positions match TRBD2. V lost 4 bases to trimming and J lost 0 bases; unmatched junction nucleotides: 2. The CDR3 contains 15 residues. The germline V gene encodes CDR1 MNHEY and CDR2 SVGEGT.

The gene calls are TRBV25-1 and TRBJ1-6; 7 bases align to TRBD1. The CDR3 contains 15 residues. With V trimmed by 5 bases and J by 5 bases, 6 bases remained unmatched. CDR1 and CDR2 (germline): MGHDK, SYGVNS. The CDR3 DNA reads TGTGCCAGCAGTTCCCGGGACAGAAATAATTCACCCCTCCACTTT. It translates to CASSSRDRNNSPLHF.

This clonotype turned up a few times. The chain combines TRBV5-4 with TRBJ2-5, with a tentative D call TRBD2 (6 bases). The CDR3 is made up of 15 amino acids. Germline values: CDR1 SGHNT, CDR2 YYREEE (reference sequence). Trimming cost V 4 bases and J 2 bases, with 15 bases left between them. CDR3 sequence (DNA): TGTGCCAGCAGCCAAAAATACGGGGGTCAAGAGACCCAGTACTTC. Encoded protein: CASSQKYGGQETQYF. Full variable domain (remainder filled in from reference TRBV5-4 and TRBJ2-5): ETGVTQSPTHLIKTRGQQVTLRCSSQSGHNTVSWYQQALGQGPQFIFQYYREEENGRGNFPPRFSGLQFPNYSSELNVNALELDDSALYLCASSQKYGGQETQYFGPGTRLLVL.

This clonotype is labeled medium-sized. The chain couples TRBV7-8 to TRBJ2-5; the match to TRBD2 covers 7 bases. The V gene end was trimmed by 3 bases and the J gene end by 2 bases; junction bases not matched to a gene: 9. The CDR3 is 16 residues long. The germline gives CDR1 SGHVS, CDR2 FQNEAQ. The CDR3 DNA is TGTGCCAGCAGCTTGAATCCCGGGACTAAGCAAGAGACCCAGTACTTC. Amino acids: CASSLNPGTKQETQYF.

This clonotype has only a few counts. The chain employs TRBV6-2 or TRBV6-3 and TRBJ2-5, with D perhaps matching TRBD2 (6 bases). Trimming stripped 4 bases from V and 0 bases from J, with 9 bases between. Germline CDR1 reads MNHEY; CDR2 reads SVGEGT. This CDR3 region has 14 residues. CDR3 protein: CASSSRDYQETQYF. The CDR3 coding sequence is TGTGCCAGCAGTTCCAGGGACTACCAAGAGACCCAGTACTTC.

V and J are TRBV5-1 and TRBJ2-1, with a tentative D call TRBD2 (7 bases). The CDR3 totals 14 residues. Germline assignment: CDR1 SGHRS and CDR2 YFSETQ. V dropped 5 bases and J dropped 7 bases, with 16 bases sitting between them. The CDR3 coding sequence is TGCGCCAGCAGTTATGGGGGGGCGCGTAATGAGCAGTTCTTC. Its translation: CASSYGGARNEQFF.